Listed below are T cell receptor beta chains from one sample, sequenced in a study of CD8+ T cells in alopecia areata. Data came from immunoSEQ multiplex PCR; TCRdb stores just in-frame clones and leaves some out. The sample lists 150,000 or so clones, about 90% occurring once. The specimen comprised CD8+ T cells sorted from blood, sampled at week 0. These receptors were collected from a human donor with alopecia areata. The CDR3 runs from the conserved cysteine through the conserved F or W. A D gene is named only where the DNA matches it firmly. Size is omitted from some rows. Given values are once, few, many or a class for expanded clones.

abundance | j_gene | v_gene | d_gene | CDR3nt | CDR3aa
- | TRBJ2-7 | TRBV27 | TRBD1 | TGTGCCAGCAGCTTGACAGGGACCCTCTCCTACGAGCAGTACTTC | CASSLTGTLSYEQYF
- | TRBJ2-7 | TRBV5-1 | - | TGCGCCAGCAGCTTGGAGGGCTACGAGCAGTACTTC | CASSLEGYEQYF
few | TRBJ2-3 | TRBV6-6 | - | TGTGCCAGCAGGCCCCTAGGGGCAGATACGCAGTATTTT | CASRPLGADTQYF
- | TRBJ2-1 | TRBV19 | - | TGTGCCAGTAGTATCCACAGGAACAATGAGCAGTTCTTC | CASSIHRNNEQFF
- | TRBJ2-2 | TRBV7-7 | TRBD1 | TGTGCTAGCAGCTTAGGGTCCGGGACAGGGGACACCGGGGAGCTGTTTTTT | CASSLGSGTGDTGELFF
- | TRBJ2-7 | TRBV7-2 | TRBD1 | TGTGCCAGCACCCTGGACAGGACCTTCTCCTACGAGCAGTACTTC | CASTLDRTFSYEQYF
- | TRBJ2-1 | TRBV7-9 | TRBD2 | TGTGCCAGCAGGACTAGCGGGAGGGAGAATGAGCAGTTCTTC | CASRTSGRENEQFF
- | TRBJ1-5 | TRBV30 | - | TGTGCCTCAGGGGATCTAGCGGGGGCGGCAGATACGCAGCATTTT | CASGDLAGAADTQHF
- | TRBJ1-2 | TRBV11-2 | - | TGTGCCAGCAGCTCCCGGGACGGAGACTATGGCTACACCTTC | CASSSRDGDYGYTF
- | TRBJ1-2 | TRBV29-1 | - | TGCAGCGTTGATACAGGGATTCGCTATGGCTACACCTTC | CSVDTGIRYGYTF
- | TRBJ2-4 | TRBV7-8 | - | TGTGCCAGCAGCTTAGGGGGACATGGTCTAGCCAAAAACATTCAGTACTTC | CASSLGGHGLAKNIQYF